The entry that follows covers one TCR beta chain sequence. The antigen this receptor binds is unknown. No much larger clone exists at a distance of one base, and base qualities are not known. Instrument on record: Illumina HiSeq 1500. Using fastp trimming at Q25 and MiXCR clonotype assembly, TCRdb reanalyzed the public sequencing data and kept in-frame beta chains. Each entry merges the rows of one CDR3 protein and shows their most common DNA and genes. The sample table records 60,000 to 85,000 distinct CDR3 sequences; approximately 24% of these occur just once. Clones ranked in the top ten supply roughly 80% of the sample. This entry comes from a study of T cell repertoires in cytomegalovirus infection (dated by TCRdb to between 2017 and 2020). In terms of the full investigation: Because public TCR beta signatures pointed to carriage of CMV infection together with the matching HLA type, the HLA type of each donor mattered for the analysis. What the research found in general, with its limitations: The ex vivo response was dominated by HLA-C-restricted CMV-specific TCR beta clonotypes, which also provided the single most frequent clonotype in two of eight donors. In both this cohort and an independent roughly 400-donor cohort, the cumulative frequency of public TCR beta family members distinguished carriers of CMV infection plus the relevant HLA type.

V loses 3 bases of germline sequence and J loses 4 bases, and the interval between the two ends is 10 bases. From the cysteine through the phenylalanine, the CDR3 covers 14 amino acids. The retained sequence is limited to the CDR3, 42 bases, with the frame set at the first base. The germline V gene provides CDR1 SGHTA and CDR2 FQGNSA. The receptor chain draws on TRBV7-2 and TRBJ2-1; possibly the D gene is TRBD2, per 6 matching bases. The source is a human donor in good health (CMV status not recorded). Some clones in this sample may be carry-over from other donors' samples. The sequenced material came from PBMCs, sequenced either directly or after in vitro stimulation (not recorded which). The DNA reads TGTGCCAGCAGCTTGGGAGGCGAGTACAATGAGCAGTTCTTC. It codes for CASSLGGEYNEQFF.